The 27 T cell receptor beta chains in this list originate from one sample, sequenced in a study of T cells in localized non-small cell lung cancer. Sequencing used immunoSEQ multiplex PCR; TCRdb keeps in-frame clones, though not all of them. The sample carries around 92,000 clones, roughly 93% recorded once. The specimen comprised PBMCs, sampled before any cancer treatment. Receptor source: a woman between 40 and 69 years old with stage II squamous cell lung carcinoma.

This chain joins TRBV4-1 and TRBJ2-7; D tentatively fits TRBD1 or TRBD2 (7 bases each). The ends were cut back, 0 bases at V and 3 bases at J, with 12 bases in the middle. This CDR3 spans 15 amino acids. Germline V CDR1 and CDR2: MGHRA, YSYEKL. In DNA, the CDR3 is TGCGCCAGCAGCCAAGAACAGGGGAGGGACTACGAGCAGTACTTC. It yields the protein CASSQEQGRDYEQYF.

This clone is a singleton in its sample. The rearrangement links TRBV5-1 to TRBJ1-1; D might be TRBD1 (5 bases). This CDR3 contains 13 residues. V lost 6 bases to trimming and J lost 1 base, with 10 bases between them. The germline CDR1 and CDR2 sequences are SGHRS and YFSETQ. The CDR3 coding sequence is TGCGCCAGCACGTATCAGGGGAACACTGAAGCTTTCTTT. Translated: CASTYQGNTEAFF.

The genes are TRBV28 and TRBJ1-5, with D possibly TRBD1 on 6 matching bases. Trimming stripped 5 bases from V and 0 bases from J, with 17 bases between. This CDR3 region has 17 residues. Germline values: CDR1 MDHEN, CDR2 SYDVKM. The CDR3 region has the DNA TGTGCCAGCAGTCCCCAGATCGGAGGGGGTAGCAATCAGCCCCAGCATTTT. Translation gives CASSPQIGGGSNQPQHF.

This clone was seen just once. The genes are TRBV5-1 and TRBJ1-4, with TRBD1 matching 9 bases. The CDR3 loop spans 15 amino acids. Germline CDR1 SGHRS, CDR2 YFSETQ. V lost 0 bases and J lost 7; bases outside the gene matches: 4. The CDR3 loop is CASSLGDREGEKLFF. In nucleotides, the CDR3 is TGCGCCAGCAGCTTGGGGGACAGGGAAGGTGAAAAACTGTTTTTT.

The chain employs TRBV27 and TRBJ2-3, with D maybe TRBD1 (6 bases). V lost 6 bases, J lost 2 bases, and 18 bases lay in between. Germline CDR1 MNHEY, CDR2 SMNVEV (reference sequence). The CDR3 totals 16 residues. CDR3 amino acids: CASSYTVRGITDTQYF. The DNA of the CDR3 is TGTGCCAGCAGCTATACTGTCAGGGGCATCACAGATACGCAGTATTTT.

The J gene is TRBJ1-5, the V gene TRBV6-1; D is unresolved. The CDR3 sequence is 16 residues long. Germline V gene lookup returns CDR1 MNHNS and CDR2 SASEGT. The V and J ends lost 4 bases and 5 bases respectively, with 18 bases between them. Here the CDR3 DNA reads TGTGCCAGCAGTGGGATTGACAACCTCCTCTATCAGCCCCAGCATTTT. Its translation: CASSGIDNLLYQPQHF.

There are a few counts of this clone. J is TRBJ2-7 and V is TRBV29-1; 7 nucleotides line up with TRBD1. This CDR3 is 12 amino acids long. Losses at the gene ends were 7 bases for V and 6 bases for J; bases not matched to a gene: 9. Germline-derived CDR1 and CDR2 are SQVTM and ANQGSEA. The DNA of the CDR3 is TGCAGCGCCGCGACAGGGTCCGGCGAGCAGTACTTC. Encoded protein: CSAATGSGEQYF.

The chain carries TRBV30 and TRBJ1-1; D remains ambiguous. CDR3 length: 15 amino acids. The germline V and J ends were trimmed by 3 bases and 0 bases, with 14 bases remaining between them. The germline V gene has CDR1 GTSNPN and CDR2 SVGIG (reference sequence). The CDR3 DNA sequence: TGTGCCTGGAGCGCATTTAGGGCAGTGAACACTGAAGCTTTCTTT. Protein sequence: CAWSAFRAVNTEAFF.

The chain is built from TRBV27 and TRBJ1-1, with TRBD1 matching over 11 bases. The germline V gene encodes CDR1 MNHEY and CDR2 SMNVEV (reference sequence). The ends lost 8 bases at V and 5 bases at J; junction bases unmatched: 19. This CDR3 is built from 18 residues. As DNA, the CDR3 is TGTGCCAGCTCTGCAACCCGGGACAGGGGGTTTGGTTATACTGAAGCTTTCTTT. As protein: CASSATRDRGFGYTEAFF.

The chain carries TRBV5-5 and TRBJ1-5; no clear D. Trimming cost V 4 bases and J 6 bases, with 14 bases left between them. From germline, CDR1 is SGHKS and CDR2 YYEKEE (reference sequence). The CDR3 is 14 amino acids. The CDR3 DNA follows: TGTGCCAGCAGCGGCGGCCTCCCGGGTCAGCCCCAGCATTTT. Amino acid sequence: CASSGGLPGQPQHF.

The J gene is TRBJ2-2, the V gene TRBV15; no reliable D call. Between the trimmed V and J ends, which lost 1 base and 3 bases, there was a span of 12 bases. The CDR3 is made up of 16 amino acids. Germline V gene sequence: CDR1 LNHNV, CDR2 YYDKDF (reference sequence). CDR3 residues: CATSRVTARDTGELFF. CDR3 DNA: TGTGCCACCAGCAGAGTTACGGCTCGGGACACCGGGGAGCTGTTTTTT.

The rearrangement links TRBV29-1 to TRBJ2-3; TRBD1 matches at 10 bases. CDR3 length: 13 residues. Losses at the gene ends were 1 base for V and 5 bases for J; bases not matched to a gene: 0. The V gene's germline CDR1 is SQVTM and CDR2 ANQGSEA. The CDR3 nucleotides are TGCAGCGTTGAAGGGACAGGGGGAGATACGCAGTATTTT. Its protein is CSVEGTGGDTQYF.

This chain uses TRBV4-1 with TRBJ2-7; TRBD2 might be the D (5 bases). CDR3 length: 15 amino acids. The germline V gene has CDR1 MGHRA and CDR2 YSYEKL. V lost 0 bases and J lost 3, with 12 bases in between. CDR3 in DNA: TGCGCCAGCAGCCAAGAACCCCGGGATAACTACGAGCAGTACTTC. Residues: CASSQEPRDNYEQYF.

This clone was recorded once. The chain employs TRBV5-1 and TRBJ2-3, with TRBD1 identical over 7 bases. With V trimmed by 3 bases and J by 2 bases, 6 bases remained unmatched. The CDR3 spans 15 residues. Germline assignment: CDR1 SGHRS and CDR2 YFSETQ. CDR3 DNA sequence: TGCGCCAGCAGCTCCGGGACAGCTTACACAGATACGCAGTATTTT. It encodes CASSSGTAYTDTQYF.

The chain has TRBV13 and TRBJ2-2; TRBD2 agrees at 10 bases. The CDR3 runs to 16 residues. Germline values: CDR1 PRHDT, CDR2 FYEKMQ (reference sequence). V dropped 5 bases and J dropped 4; count of bases not matched to a gene: 7. Here the CDR3 reads CASSPPSGSGTGELFF. CDR3 nucleotide sequence: TGTGCCAGCAGCCCTCCTAGCGGGAGTGGCACCGGGGAGCTGTTTTTT.

This clone was observed once. The V and J genes are TRBV27 and TRBJ1-5, with 10 bases lining up with TRBD1. CDR1 and CDR2 from the germline V gene are MNHEY and SMNVEV (reference sequence). The CDR3 contains 15 residues. V lost 0 bases, J lost 5 bases, and 1 base stayed unmatched. The chain's CDR3 is CASSLSTGGYQPQHF. Written as DNA, the CDR3 is TGTGCCAGCAGTTTATCGACAGGGGGCTATCAGCCCCAGCATTTT.

This chain uses TRBV18 with TRBJ2-1; 8 nucleotides line up with TRBD2. This CDR3 region has 13 residues. Germline V CDR1 and CDR2: KGHSH, LQKENI. V was clipped by 3 bases and J by 16 bases; unmatched bases: 11. The CDR3 nucleotides are TGTGCCAGCTCACCCTCCGGGGGGGGCCAGGGATTCTTC. Its protein is CASSPSGGGQGFF. The full variable domain, completed using reference TRBV18 and TRBJ2-1, is NAGVMQNPRHLVRRRGQEARLRCSPMKGHSHVYWYRQLPEEGLKFMVYLQKENIIDESGMPKERFSAEFPKEGPSILRIQQVVRGDSAAYFCASSPSGGGQGFFGPGTRLTVL.

V is TRBV29-1 and J is TRBJ2-7; D not certain. The CDR3 covers 12 residues. V lost 4 bases and J 2 bases, leaving 9 bases between the germline ends. Germline V lookup: CDR1 SQVTM, CDR2 ANQGSEA. The CDR3 coding sequence is TGCAGCGTTGGGTACAGCGCCTACGAGCAGTACTTC. This sequence encodes CSVGYSAYEQYF.

This clone has only one observation. V and J are TRBV5-4 and TRBJ1-5; TRBD1 is a possible D gene (5 bases). V lost 2 bases and J lost 0, with 9 bases in between. This CDR3 has 15 residues. The V gene's germline CDR1 is SGHNT and CDR2 YYREEE (reference sequence). The CDR3 bases are TGTGCCAGCAGCTTCGGGGGGGATAGCAATCAGCCCCAGCATTTT. It codes for CASSFGGDSNQPQHF.

The chain combines TRBV5-4 with TRBJ1-2, with D maybe TRBD1 (5 bases). Between the trimmed V and J ends, which lost 5 bases and 6 bases, there was a span of 17 bases. The CDR3 runs 14 residues. CDR1 SGHNT and CDR2 YYREEE come from the germline V gene (reference sequence). The CDR3 nucleotides read TGTGCCAGCAGATTGCCGGGACCGACTGATGGCTACACCTTC. Translating it yields CASRLPGPTDGYTF.

As regards this clone: The same CDR3 is also encoded by other DNA sequences in this sample. The chain couples TRBV2 to TRBJ2-2, with unresolved D. Germline-derived CDR1 and CDR2 are SNHLY and FYNNEI. V dropped 8 bases and J dropped 1 base, with 11 bases sitting between them. The CDR3 has 14 amino acids. The CDR3 sequence is CASSGYLNTGELFF. The DNA of the CDR3 is TGTGCCAGCTCAGGCTATTTGAACACCGGGGAGCTGTTTTTT.

The V and J genes are TRBV4-1 and TRBJ2-7; 9 nucleotides align to TRBD1. V lost 0 bases, J lost 6 bases, and 9 bases stayed unmatched. The CDR3 contains 16 residues. Germline CDR1 is MGHRA and CDR2 is YSYEKL. The DNA for the CDR3 is TGCGCCAGCAGCCAAGATGAGAACAGGGGGCGATCCGAGCAGTACTTC. Encoded protein: CASSQDENRGRSEQYF.

This chain uses TRBV19 with TRBJ1-3; D is undetermined. V lost 9 bases and J 1 base, leaving 19 bases between the germline ends. CDR1 LNHDA and CDR2 SQIVND come from the germline V gene (reference sequence). The length of the CDR3 is 16 residues. CDR3 loop: CASNPGSRLSGNTIYF. CDR3 sequence (DNA): TGTGCCAGCAACCCGGGCAGTCGGCTTTCTGGAAACACCATATATTTT.

V and J are TRBV19 and TRBJ1-5; 7 positions match TRBD1. Trimming removed 8 bases from V and 4 bases from J; junction bases left unmatched: 8. From germline, CDR1 is LNHDA and CDR2 SQIVND (reference sequence). The CDR3 consists of 14 residues. CDR3 amino acids: CASHTGVRNQPQHF. CDR3 nucleotides: TGTGCCAGTCATACAGGGGTCCGAAATCAGCCCCAGCATTTT.

The chain uses TRBV11-2 and TRBJ2-3; D is ambiguous. V shed 0 bases and J shed 7 bases, with 11 bases lying between them. Germline V lookup: CDR1 SGHAT, CDR2 FQNNGV. The CDR3 sequence is 14 residues long. This CDR3 is CASSLESVLNTQYF. In nucleotides, the CDR3 is TGTGCCAGCAGCTTAGAGTCGGTCCTAAATACGCAGTATTTT.

The chain couples TRBV6-6 to TRBJ1-1; possible D gene TRBD1, 6 bases. Germline V gene sequence: CDR1 MNHNY, CDR2 SVGAGI (reference sequence). The CDR3 runs to 13 residues. V was pared by 6 bases and J by 1 base, with 9 bases between. DNA for the CDR3: TGTGCCAGCAGGCTACAGGGGAACACTGAAGCTTTCTTT. Protein: CASRLQGNTEAFF.

V and J are TRBV6-1 and TRBJ1-1, with 7 nucleotides matching TRBD1. V was clipped by 4 bases and J by 4 bases; unmatched bases: 9. Germline V CDR1 and CDR2: MNHNS, SASEGT. CDR3 length: 15 amino acids. DNA of the CDR3: TGTGCCAGCAGTGGCACACAGGGGTTTAGCACTGAAGCTTTCTTT. This gives the protein CASSGTQGFSTEAFF.